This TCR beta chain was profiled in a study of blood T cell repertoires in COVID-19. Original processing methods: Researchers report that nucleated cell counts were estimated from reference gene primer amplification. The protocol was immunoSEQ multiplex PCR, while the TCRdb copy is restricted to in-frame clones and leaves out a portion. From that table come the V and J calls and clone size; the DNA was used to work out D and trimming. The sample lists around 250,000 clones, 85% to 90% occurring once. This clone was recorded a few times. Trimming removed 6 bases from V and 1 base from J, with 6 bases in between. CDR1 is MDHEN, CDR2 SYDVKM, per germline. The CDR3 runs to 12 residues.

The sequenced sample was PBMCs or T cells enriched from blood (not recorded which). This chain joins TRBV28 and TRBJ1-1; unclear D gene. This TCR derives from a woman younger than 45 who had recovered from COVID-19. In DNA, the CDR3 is TGTGCCAGCAGCTCCTCGAACACTGAAGCTTTCTTT. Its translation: CASSSSNTEAFF.